This T cell receptor (beta chain) was profiled in a study of shared clonotypes between healthy human individuals. Study context: Contributing individuals were a couple of females and a few males aged 18 to 49.

Only Caucasian adults living in Nashville, Tennessee served as donors. Naive CD45RA+ and memory CD45RA-negative subsets were split from CD4+ cells. V was cut by 3 bases and J by 3 bases, with 9 bases left in between. Looked up from germline, CDR1 is SGHRS and CDR2 is YFSETQ. The CDR3 is 14 residues long. TCRdb's table, derived via immunoSEQ multiplex PCR, lists solely in-frame clones and lacks some. The repertoire has 950,000 to 1,100,000 clones, 65% to 75% of them found once; the top ten carry approximately 1.5%. As regards this clone: Other nucleotide sequences in the sample specify the same CDR3.

The V and J genes are TRBV5-1 and TRBJ1-4; tentatively, D is TRBD1 (6 bases). Source material: memory CD4+ T cells sorted from blood. The subset denotes: CD45RA-negative fraction. The sequence came from a man between 18 and 35 years old in good health. The CDR3 is CASSSQGANEKLFF. As DNA, the CDR3 is TGCGCCAGCAGCTCACAGGGCGCTAATGAAAAACTGTTTTTT.